This note documents a single TCR beta chain sequence. Germline is not matched at one junction end, which may reflect a read error. The CDR3 length is 15 residues. Germline V gene data show CDR1 as SSHAT and CDR2 as FNYEAQ (reference sequence). Researchers sorted participants into cohorts using their self-reported clinical history. TCRdb's copy holds only in-frame clones and misses some; the assay was immunoSEQ multiplex PCR. The sample shows about 260,000 clones, approximately 89% of them seen only once. This entry belongs to a study of blood T cell repertoires in COVID-19. Study summary: Sites in the United States, Italy and Spain provided acute and convalescent COVID-19 samples. Sources were T cells, B-cell-depleted T cells, or PBMCs; the material itself was cDNA or gDNA.

The specimen sequenced was PBMCs or T cells enriched from blood (not recorded which). This receptor was obtained from a woman aged 40 to 49 with acute COVID-19. This chain links TRBV7-7 with TRBJ2-1, with 11 positions matching TRBD2. The CDR3 nucleotides are TGTGCTAGCAGCTTGACTAGCGGGGAGGTCAATGAGCAGTTCTTC. This codes for CASSLTSGEVNEQFF.